Below are 4 T cell receptor beta chains sequenced from a single sample in a study of OX40 agonist ivuxolimab in advanced cancers. Produced via immunoSEQ multiplex PCR; TCRdb's table is partial and in-frame only. The sample lists tens of thousands of clones, more than 60% occurring once. The material sequenced was CD4+ or CD8+ T cells sorted from blood, taken in a trial of the OX40 agonist ivuxolimab. These receptors all stem from an adult with an advanced solid tumor such as melanoma, head and neck, liver or kidney cancer.

The V gene is TRBV30, the J gene TRBJ1-2; unclear D gene. The CDR3 is made up of 13 amino acids. The V and J ends lost 1 base and 5 bases respectively, with 11 bases between them. Germline values: CDR1 GTSNPN, CDR2 SVGIG (reference sequence). As DNA, the CDR3 is TGTGCCTGGAGTGCCCCCTCCCTTTATGGCTACACCTTC. Protein sequence: CAWSAPSLYGYTF.

The V call is TRBV15, the J call TRBJ2-3; 10 bases line up with TRBD2. Losses at the gene ends were 1 base for V and 4 bases for J; bases not matched to a gene: 11. The CDR3 is made up of 18 amino acids. CDR1 and CDR2 from the germline V gene are LNHNV and YYDKDF (reference sequence). The CDR3 reads CATSRAIHSSGGADTQYF. Written as DNA, the CDR3 is TGTGCCACCAGCAGAGCCATTCATTCTAGCGGGGGTGCAGATACGCAGTATTTT.

This clone was picked up one time. The rearrangement joins TRBV7-2 to TRBJ2-2; D uncertain. The CDR3 runs to 14 residues. V lost 5 bases, J lost 2 bases, and 9 bases lay in between. Looked up from germline, CDR1 is SGHTA and CDR2 is FQGNSA. The CDR3 loop is CASSAQSNTGELFF. CDR3 in DNA: TGTGCCAGCAGCGCACAATCTAACACCGGGGAGCTGTTTTTT.

This clone has only a few counts. This chain connects TRBV10-3 to TRBJ2-1; tentatively, D is TRBD2 (6 bases). V was trimmed by 4 bases and J by 11 bases, leaving 15 bases between them. Germline V gene sequence: CDR1 ENHRY, CDR2 SYGVKD. CDR3 length equals 13 residues. CDR3 sequence: CAISGGDHVKQFF. The DNA of the CDR3 is TGTGCCATCAGTGGCGGGGACCACGTTAAGCAGTTCTTC.